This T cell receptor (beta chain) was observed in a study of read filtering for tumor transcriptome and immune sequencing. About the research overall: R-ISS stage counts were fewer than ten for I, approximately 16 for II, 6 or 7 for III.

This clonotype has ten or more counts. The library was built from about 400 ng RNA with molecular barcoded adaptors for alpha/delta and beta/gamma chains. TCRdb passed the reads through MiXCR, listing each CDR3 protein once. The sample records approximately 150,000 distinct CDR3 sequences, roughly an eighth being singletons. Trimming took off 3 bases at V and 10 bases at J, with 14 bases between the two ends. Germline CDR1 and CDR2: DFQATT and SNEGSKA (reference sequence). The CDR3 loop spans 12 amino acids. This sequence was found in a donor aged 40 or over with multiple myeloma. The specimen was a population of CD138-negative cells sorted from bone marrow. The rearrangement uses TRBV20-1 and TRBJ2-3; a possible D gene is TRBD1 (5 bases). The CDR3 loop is CSARQTQGAQYF. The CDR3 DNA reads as TGCAGTGCTAGGCAAACCCAGGGCGCGCAGTATTTT.